Listed here are 5 T cell receptor beta chains from one sample, sequenced in a study of T cells after yellow fever vaccination. A single record per CDR3 protein comes from TCRdb applying MiXCR to the 5' RACE reads. The data contain about 500,000 distinct CDR3 sequences, less than 20% of them singletons. The specimen was PBMCs, collected less than 6 days after the first yellow fever vaccination. The receptor set was obtained from a man aged 18 to 29 who received the YFV17D yellow fever vaccine.

This clonotype was recorded many times. The chain is built from TRBV12-3 or TRBV12-4 and TRBJ2-1; perhaps TRBD2 as D (5 bases). The CDR3 length is 13 residues. V was clipped by 3 bases and J by 4 bases, with 7 bases between them. The CDR3 is CASSLREYNEQFF. The CDR3 coding sequence is TGTGCCAGCAGTTTGAGGGAGTACAATGAGCAGTTCTTC.

This clonotype occurred a few times. This sequence joins TRBV3-1 and TRBJ2-1; D uncertain. Trimming removed 3 bases at V and 6 bases at J, with 12 bases between. From germline, CDR1 is LGHDT and CDR2 YNNKEL (reference sequence). This CDR3 region has 14 residues. CDR3 bases: TGTGCCAGCAGCCATAGGGAAGGGTTCAATGAGCAGTTCTTC. This sequence encodes CASSHREGFNEQFF.

The chain joins TRBV7-6 to TRBJ2-7; D gene uncertain. Trimming removed 5 bases from V and 3 bases from J, with 11 bases in between. CDR1 SGHVS and CDR2 FNYEAQ come from the germline V gene. There are 13 residues in the CDR3. The CDR3 is CASSHQSNYEQYV. The CDR3 nucleotides are TGTGCCAGCAGCCACCAAAGTAACTACGAGCAGTACGTC.

This chain uses TRBV24-1 with TRBJ2-1; 9 nucleotides match TRBD1. This CDR3 region has 15 residues. J lost 2 bases, V lost 7 bases, and 5 bases had no gene match. Germline CDR1 reads KGHDR; CDR2 reads SFDVKD. The CDR3 loop is CATSAGTGTYNEQFF. In nucleotides, the CDR3 is TGTGCCACCAGCGCCGGGACAGGGACCTACAATGAGCAGTTCTTC.

This clonotype was observed a handful of times. J is TRBJ2-1 and V is TRBV7-6; 9 bases match TRBD2. This CDR3 region has 15 residues. From germline, CDR1 is SGHVS and CDR2 FNYEAQ. V gave up 2 bases and J gave up 8 bases; unmatched junction bases: 7. The CDR3 sequence: CASSLLAGGQDEQFF. The CDR3 DNA reads TGTGCCAGCAGCTTACTTGCGGGGGGGCAGGATGAGCAGTTCTTC.